This T cell receptor (beta chain) was observed in a study of cytomegalovirus exposure and HLA in healthy donors. Overall study findings and caveats: An Asian-associated ancestry cluster reportedly showed fewer N-insertions than the approximately 700-donor mean in a later analysis.

CDR1 is SGHTA and CDR2 is FQGNSA in the germline V gene. Trimming shortened V by 3 bases and J by 3 bases, and 12 bases separated the two germline ends. This CDR3 has 15 amino acids. As to this clone: The antigen is unknown.

PCR primers comprised 60 Vbeta and 13 Jbeta primers. Data came from immunoSEQ multiplex PCR; TCRdb stores just in-frame clones and leaves some out. The sample holds about 100,000 clones; around 82% are singletons and the top ten take 1.5% to 2%. The sequenced material came from PBMCs. The clonotype originates from a middle-aged woman in good health and CMV-seronegative. The J gene is TRBJ1-3, the V gene TRBV7-2; D unclear. Written as DNA, the CDR3 is TGTGCCAGCAGCTTCGGGAGTACGGGTGGAAACACCATATATTTT. Amino acids: CASSFGSTGGNTIYF.